The 10 T cell receptor beta chains below were found in one sample sequenced in a study of shared clonotypes between healthy human individuals. Clones were read by immunoSEQ multiplex PCR, and TCRdb kept only the in-frame ones, dropping some. Of over a million clones listed, approximately 97% are singletons. The sample taken for sequencing was naive CD4+ T cells sorted from blood. The subset was: CD45RA+ positively selected. These receptors were taken from a man aged 25 to 40 in good health.

With respect to this clone: Germline is not matched at one junction end, which may reflect a read error. DNA of the CDR3: TGTGCCAGCAGTATTCCCGGGACTACCTCCTACGAGCGGTACTTC. Translation gives CASSIPGTTSYERYF. The chain joins TRBV2 to TRBJ2-7; 7 bases map to TRBD2. Germline V CDR1 and CDR2: SNHLY, FYNNEI. The CDR3 is made up of 15 amino acids.

V and J are TRBV18 and TRBJ2-3, with TRBD2 matching over 10 bases. The V gene end was trimmed by 6 bases and the J gene end by 4 bases; junction bases not matched to a gene: 10. CDR1 KGHSH and CDR2 LQKENI come from the germline V gene. The CDR3 contains 16 residues. CDR3 amino acids: CASSPSGRAFADTQYF. CDR3 nucleotide sequence: TGTGCCAGCTCCCCTAGCGGGAGAGCGTTCGCAGATACGCAGTATTTT.

This chain joins TRBV5-1 and TRBJ2-7, with 8 bases identical to TRBD2. The V and J ends lost 4 bases and 7 bases, in that order; junction bases with no gene match: 13. This CDR3 has 15 amino acids. CDR1 and CDR2 (germline): SGHRS, YFSETQ. This CDR3 reads CASSLGGTSRGEQYF. DNA of the CDR3: TGCGCCAGCAGCCTTGGGGGGACTAGTAGGGGTGAGCAGTACTTC. The variable domain in full, completed from reference TRBV5-1 and TRBJ2-7, reads KAGVTQTPRYLIKTRGQQVTLSCSPISGHRSVSWYQQTPGQGLQFLFEYFSETQRNKGNFPGRFSGRQFSNSRSEMNVSTLELGDSALYLCASSLGGTSRGEQYFGPGTRLTVT.

The rearrangement joins TRBV19 to TRBJ2-1; 12 positions agree with TRBD2. Trimming removed 3 bases from V and 5 bases from J; junction bases left unmatched: 5. This CDR3 has 16 residues. Per the germline V gene, CDR1 is LNHDA and CDR2 is SQIVND (reference sequence). This CDR3 is CASSIRLAGGHNEQFF. The DNA for the CDR3 is TGTGCCAGTAGTATTCGGCTAGCGGGAGGGCACAATGAGCAGTTCTTC.

This chain uses TRBV4-3 with TRBJ1-4; 7 positions match TRBD1. The germline CDR1 and CDR2 sequences are LGHNA and YSLEER. The CDR3 totals 14 residues. The V and J ends lost 2 bases and 8 bases, in that order; junction bases with no gene match: 5. CDR3 nucleotides: TGCGCCAGCAGCCAATCAGGGGGGGAGGAAAAACTGTTTTTT. Protein product: CASSQSGGEEKLFF.

The chain joins TRBV5-5 to TRBJ1-2, with D uncertain. Trimming stripped 4 bases from V and 4 bases from J, with 17 bases between. The CDR3 totals 15 residues. Germline lookup yields CDR1 SGHKS and CDR2 YYEKEE (reference sequence). CDR3 residues: CASSLTTLGVYGYTF. DNA for the CDR3: TGTGCCAGCAGCCTGACAACTTTGGGCGTCTATGGCTACACCTTC.

The V call is TRBV6-1, the J call TRBJ2-7, with 12 bases aligning to TRBD2. The V gene's germline CDR1 is MNHNS and CDR2 SASEGT. Losses at the gene ends were 0 bases for V and 6 bases for J; bases not matched to a gene: 12. This CDR3 comprises 18 residues. CDR3 DNA sequence: TGTGCCAGCAGTGAAGCATCTAGCGGGAGGGCACCCTACGGCGAGCAGTACTTC. It is translated as CASSEASSGRAPYGEQYF.

The genes are TRBV10-2 and TRBJ2-7, with 7 bases that match TRBD2. This CDR3 spans 15 amino acids. Germline loops: CDR1 WSHSY, CDR2 SAAADI. V was clipped by 0 bases and J by 2 bases; unmatched bases: 4. The CDR3 sequence is CASSESAGLTYEQYF. CDR3 sequence (DNA): TGCGCCAGCAGTGAGTCGGCGGGACTAACCTACGAGCAGTACTTC.

DNA of the CDR3: TGTGCCAGCAGCTTAACGACGGGATCGGGGACAGATACGCAGTATTTT. Translated, it gives CASSLTTGSGTDTQYF. This chain links TRBV7-8 with TRBJ2-3; TRBD2 is a possible D gene (5 bases). The CDR3 sequence is 16 residues long. Germline V gives CDR1 SGHVS, CDR2 FQNEAQ. Trimming cost V 2 bases and J 3 bases, with 15 bases left between them.

This chain connects TRBV28 to TRBJ2-1; D might be TRBD2 (5 bases). Germline V lookup: CDR1 MDHEN, CDR2 SYDVKM. This CDR3 is 15 amino acids long. The V end lost 1 base, the J end lost 3 bases, and 10 bases lay between the germline ends. CDR3 sequence: CASSLSGVRYNEQFF. DNA for the CDR3: TGTGCCAGCAGTTTATCCGGGGTTCGCTACAATGAGCAGTTCTTC.